The sequence of this TCR beta chain was determined in a study of early T cells in non-severe SARS-CoV-2 infection. For the study at large: Whole-blood bulk RNA, unsorted, was sequenced, and chains were unpaired. The study, taken as a whole, reports: VDJdb matching skewed toward anti-spike CD8 responses, missing private and CD4 specificities.

Individual cDNA molecules were tagged with unique molecular identifiers, the study reported. TCRdb passed the 5' RACE reads through MiXCR, listing each CDR3 protein once. This repertoire shows over 30,000 distinct CDR3 sequences, approximately 4.4% found once; its top ten account for about 7.9%. The CDR3 runs to 14 residues. Germline values: CDR1 SGHAT, CDR2 FQNNGV. V trimming: 0 bases; J trimming: 6 bases; junction bases outside the gene matches: 2. In regard to this clonotype: Its antigen is not identified.

The rearrangement joins TRBV11-2 to TRBJ2-7; 10 nucleotides agree with TRBD1. The sample comprised whole blood. The TCR sequence derives from an adult who was a healthcare worker with PCR-confirmed SARS-CoV-2 infection or an uninfected control (not recorded which). CDR3 sequence: CASSLETGGGEQYF. Here the CDR3 DNA reads TGTGCCAGCAGCTTAGAGACAGGGGGCGGCGAGCAGTACTTC. Using reference TRBV11-2 and TRBJ2-7 for the parts outside the CDR3, the full variable domain is EAGVAQSPRYKIIEKRQSVAFWCNPISGHATLYWYQQILGQGPKLLIQFQNNGVVDDSQLPKDRFSAERLKGVDSTLKIQPAKLEDSAVYLCASSLETGGGEQYFGPGTRLTVT.